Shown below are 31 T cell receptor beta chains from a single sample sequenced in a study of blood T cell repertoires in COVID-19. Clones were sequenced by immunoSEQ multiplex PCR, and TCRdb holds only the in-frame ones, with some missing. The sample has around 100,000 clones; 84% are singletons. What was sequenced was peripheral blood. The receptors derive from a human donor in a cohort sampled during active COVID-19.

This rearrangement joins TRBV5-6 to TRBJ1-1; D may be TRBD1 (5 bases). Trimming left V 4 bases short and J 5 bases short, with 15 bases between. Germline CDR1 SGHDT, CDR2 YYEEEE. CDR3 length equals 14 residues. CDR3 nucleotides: TGTGCCAGCAGCCCCCGCCCGGAGGGGACTGAAGCTTTCTTT. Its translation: CASSPRPEGTEAFF.

The CDR3 sequence: CASSPPGSNSPLHF. CDR3 in DNA: TGTGCCAGCTCACCGCCAGGCTCTAATTCACCCCTCCACTTT. This chain connects TRBV18 to TRBJ1-6; D not resolved. The CDR3 is made up of 14 amino acids. The germline V gene has CDR1 KGHSH and CDR2 LQKENI. The V gene lost 3 bases and the J gene lost 6 bases, with 9 bases spanning the gap.

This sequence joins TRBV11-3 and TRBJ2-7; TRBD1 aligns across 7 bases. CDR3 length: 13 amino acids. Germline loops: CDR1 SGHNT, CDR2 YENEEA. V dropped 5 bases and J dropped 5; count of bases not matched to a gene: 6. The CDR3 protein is CASSRRDSDEQYF. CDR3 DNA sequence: TGTGCCAGCAGCCGCCGGGACAGCGACGAGCAGTACTTC.

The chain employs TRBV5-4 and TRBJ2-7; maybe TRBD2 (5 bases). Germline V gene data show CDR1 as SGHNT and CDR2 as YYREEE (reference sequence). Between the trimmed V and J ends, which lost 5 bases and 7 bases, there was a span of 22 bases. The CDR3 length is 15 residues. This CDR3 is CASSPRRQVPEEQYF. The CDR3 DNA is TGTGCCAGCAGTCCTCGGAGGCAGGTCCCTGAGGAGCAGTACTTC.

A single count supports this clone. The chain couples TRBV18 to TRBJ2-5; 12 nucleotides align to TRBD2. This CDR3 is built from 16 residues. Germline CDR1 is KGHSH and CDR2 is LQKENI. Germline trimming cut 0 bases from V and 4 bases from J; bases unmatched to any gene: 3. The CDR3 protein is CASSPPGLAGGETQYF. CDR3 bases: TGTGCCAGCTCACCACCGGGACTAGCGGGCGGAGAGACCCAGTACTTC.

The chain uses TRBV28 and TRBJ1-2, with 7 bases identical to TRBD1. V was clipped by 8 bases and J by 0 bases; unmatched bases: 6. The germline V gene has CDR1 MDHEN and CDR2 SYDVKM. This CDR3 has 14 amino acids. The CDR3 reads CASVRRGANYGYTF. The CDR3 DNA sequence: TGTGCCAGCGTCCGCAGGGGGGCTAACTATGGCTACACCTTC.

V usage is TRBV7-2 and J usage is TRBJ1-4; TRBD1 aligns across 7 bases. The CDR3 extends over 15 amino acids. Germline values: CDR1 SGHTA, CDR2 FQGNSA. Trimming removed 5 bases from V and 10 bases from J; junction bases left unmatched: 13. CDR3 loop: CASSPGGTVVGKLFF. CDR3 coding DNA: TGTGCCAGCAGCCCAGGTGGGACAGTCGTCGGAAAACTGTTTTTT.

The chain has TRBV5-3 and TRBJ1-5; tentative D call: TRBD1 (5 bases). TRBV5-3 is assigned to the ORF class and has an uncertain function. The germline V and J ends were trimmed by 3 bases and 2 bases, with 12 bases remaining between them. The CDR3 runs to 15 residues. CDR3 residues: CARSWGGRGNQPQHF. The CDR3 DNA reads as TGTGCCAGAAGCTGGGGTGGCAGGGGCAATCAGCCCCAGCATTTT.

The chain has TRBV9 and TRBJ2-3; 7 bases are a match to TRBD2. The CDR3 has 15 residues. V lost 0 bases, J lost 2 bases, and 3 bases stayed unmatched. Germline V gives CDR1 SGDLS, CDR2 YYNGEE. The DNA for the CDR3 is TGTGCCAGCAGCGTAGGGGCGGGGGTCACAGATACGCAGTATTTT. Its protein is CASSVGAGVTDTQYF.

DNA of the CDR3: TGTGCCAGCAGCTTAGCTGGGACAGAGGGAAAACTGTTTTTT. Translation: CASSLAGTEGKLFF. V is TRBV7-9 and J is TRBJ1-4; 7 nucleotides align to TRBD1. The junction had 5 bases not matched to a gene; V was cut back by 0 bases and J by 10 bases. This CDR3 region has 14 residues. Germline CDR1 reads SEHNR; CDR2 reads FQNEAQ (reference sequence).

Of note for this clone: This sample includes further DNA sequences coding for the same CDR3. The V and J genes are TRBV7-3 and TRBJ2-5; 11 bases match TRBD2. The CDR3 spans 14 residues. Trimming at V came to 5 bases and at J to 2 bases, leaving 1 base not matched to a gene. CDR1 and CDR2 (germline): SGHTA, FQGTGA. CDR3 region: CASSPSGGQETQYF. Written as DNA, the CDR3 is TGTGCCAGCAGCCCTAGCGGGGGGCAAGAGACCCAGTACTTC.

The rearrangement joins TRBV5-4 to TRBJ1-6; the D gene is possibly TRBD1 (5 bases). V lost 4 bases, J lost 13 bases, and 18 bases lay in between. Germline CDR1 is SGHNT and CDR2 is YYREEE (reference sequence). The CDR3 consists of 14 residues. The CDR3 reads CASSQDQGDPPLHF. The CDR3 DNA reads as TGTGCCAGCAGCCAGGATCAGGGTGATCCCCCCCTCCACTTT.

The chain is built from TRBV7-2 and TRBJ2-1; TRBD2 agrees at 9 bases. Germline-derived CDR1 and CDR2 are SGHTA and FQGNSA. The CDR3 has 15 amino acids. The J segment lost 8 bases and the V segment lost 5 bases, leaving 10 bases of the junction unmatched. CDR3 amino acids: CASSQRGSGRYEQFF. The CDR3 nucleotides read TGTGCCAGCAGCCAGCGTGGTAGCGGGAGATATGAGCAGTTCTTC.

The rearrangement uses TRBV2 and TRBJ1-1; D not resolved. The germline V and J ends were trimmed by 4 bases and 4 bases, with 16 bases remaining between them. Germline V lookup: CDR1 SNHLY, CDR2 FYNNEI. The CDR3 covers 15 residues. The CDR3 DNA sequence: TGTGCCAGCAGTGGTTATTCGGCCTCGGGCACTGAAGCTTTCTTT. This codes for CASSGYSASGTEAFF.

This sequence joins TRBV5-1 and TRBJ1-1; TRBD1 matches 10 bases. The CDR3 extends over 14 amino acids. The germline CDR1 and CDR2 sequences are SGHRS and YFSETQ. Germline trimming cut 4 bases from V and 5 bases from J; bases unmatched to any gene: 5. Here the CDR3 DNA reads TGCGCCAGCAGCAGCGACAGGGGGCAAACTGAAGCTTTCTTT. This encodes CASSSDRGQTEAFF.

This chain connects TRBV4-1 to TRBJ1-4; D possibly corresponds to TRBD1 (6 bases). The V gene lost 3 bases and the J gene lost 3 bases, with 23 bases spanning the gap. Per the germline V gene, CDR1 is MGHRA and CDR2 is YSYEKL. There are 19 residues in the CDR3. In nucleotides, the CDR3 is TGCGCCAGCAGCCATCCTAGTACGGACAGCCCCGAGGCTAATGAAAAACTGTTTTTT. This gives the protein CASSHPSTDSPEANEKLFF.

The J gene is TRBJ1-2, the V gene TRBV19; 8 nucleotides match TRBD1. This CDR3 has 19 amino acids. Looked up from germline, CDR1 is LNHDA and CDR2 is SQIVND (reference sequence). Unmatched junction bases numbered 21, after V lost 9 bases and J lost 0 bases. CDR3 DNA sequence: TGTGCCAGCTTCACCACCCGGGACAGGAGGAGGGAAACTAACTATGGCTACACCTTC. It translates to CASFTTRDRRRETNYGYTF.

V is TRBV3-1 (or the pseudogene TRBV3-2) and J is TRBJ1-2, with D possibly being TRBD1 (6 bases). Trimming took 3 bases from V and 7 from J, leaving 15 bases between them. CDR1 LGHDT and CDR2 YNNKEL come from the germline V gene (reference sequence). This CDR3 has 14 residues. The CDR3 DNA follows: TGTGCCAGCAGCCACCTTGGGGGGGGCGGTGGCTACACCTTC. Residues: CASSHLGGGGGYTF.

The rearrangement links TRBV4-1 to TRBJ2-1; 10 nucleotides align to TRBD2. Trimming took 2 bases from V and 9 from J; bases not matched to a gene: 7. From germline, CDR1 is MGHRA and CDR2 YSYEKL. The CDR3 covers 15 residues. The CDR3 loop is CASSQLAGDQSEQFF. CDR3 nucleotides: TGCGCCAGCAGCCAACTAGCGGGGGACCAAAGTGAGCAGTTCTTC.

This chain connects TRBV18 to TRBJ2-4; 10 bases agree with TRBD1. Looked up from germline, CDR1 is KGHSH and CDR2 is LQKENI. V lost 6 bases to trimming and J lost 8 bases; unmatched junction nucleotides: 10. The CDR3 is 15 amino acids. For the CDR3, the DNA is TGTGCCAGCTCTCCCGGACAGGGGGTGGTGGACATTCAGTACTTC. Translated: CASSPGQGVVDIQYF.

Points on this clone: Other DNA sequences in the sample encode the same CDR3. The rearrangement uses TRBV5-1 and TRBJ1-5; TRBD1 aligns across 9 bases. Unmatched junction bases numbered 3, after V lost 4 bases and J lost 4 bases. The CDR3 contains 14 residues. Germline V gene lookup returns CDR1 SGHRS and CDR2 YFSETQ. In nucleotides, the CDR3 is TGCGCCAGCAGCCCTGGGACAGGGAATCAGCCCCAGCATTTT. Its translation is CASSPGTGNQPQHF.

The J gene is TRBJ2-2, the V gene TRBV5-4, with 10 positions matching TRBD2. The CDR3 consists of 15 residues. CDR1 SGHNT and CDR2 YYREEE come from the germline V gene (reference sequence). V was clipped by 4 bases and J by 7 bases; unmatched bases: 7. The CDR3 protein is CASSELAGGGGELFF. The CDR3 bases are TGTGCCAGCAGCGAATTAGCGGGGGGTGGCGGGGAGCTGTTTTTT.

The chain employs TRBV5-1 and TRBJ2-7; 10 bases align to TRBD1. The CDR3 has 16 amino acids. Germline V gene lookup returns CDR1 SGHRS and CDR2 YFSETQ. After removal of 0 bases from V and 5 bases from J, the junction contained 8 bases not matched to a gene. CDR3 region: CASSLGSDRGRDEQYF. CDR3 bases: TGCGCCAGCAGCTTGGGGTCTGACAGGGGGCGCGACGAGCAGTACTTC.

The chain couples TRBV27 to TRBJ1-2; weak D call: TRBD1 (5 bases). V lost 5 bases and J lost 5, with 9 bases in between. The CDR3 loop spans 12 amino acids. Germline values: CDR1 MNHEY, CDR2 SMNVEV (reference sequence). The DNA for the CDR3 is TGTGCCAGCAGTAAAACAGGTTATGGCTACACCTTC. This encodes CASSKTGYGYTF.

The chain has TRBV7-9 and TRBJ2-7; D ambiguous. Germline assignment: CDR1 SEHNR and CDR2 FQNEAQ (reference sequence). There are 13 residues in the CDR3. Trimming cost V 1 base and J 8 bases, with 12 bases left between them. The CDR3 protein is CASSLGRISKQYF. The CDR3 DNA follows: TGTGCCAGCAGCTTAGGGCGGATTAGCAAGCAGTACTTC.

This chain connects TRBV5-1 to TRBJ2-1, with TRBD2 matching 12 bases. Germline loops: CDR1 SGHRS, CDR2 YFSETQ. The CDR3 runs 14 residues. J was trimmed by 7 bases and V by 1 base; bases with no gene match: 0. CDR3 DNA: TGCGCCAGCAGCTTGCTAGCGGGGGGGAATGAGCAGTTCTTC. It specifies CASSLLAGGNEQFF.

In DNA form, the CDR3 reads TGTGCCAGCAGCTATTTCACAGCGGGGATTCTTTTGGGCAAAAACATTCAGTACTTC. Translated: CASSYFTAGILLGKNIQYF. J is TRBJ2-4 and V is TRBV5-8; 7 bases fit TRBD2. Germline lookup yields CDR1 SGHTS and CDR2 YDEGEE. The CDR3 sequence is 19 residues long. With 3 bases clipped from V and 3 bases from J, the junction kept 18 bases outside the gene matches.

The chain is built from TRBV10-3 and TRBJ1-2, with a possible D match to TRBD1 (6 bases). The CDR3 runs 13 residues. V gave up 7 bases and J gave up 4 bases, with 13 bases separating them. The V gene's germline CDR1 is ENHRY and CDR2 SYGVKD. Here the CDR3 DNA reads TGTGCCATCACCCCAGGGGACACCTATGGCTACACCTTC. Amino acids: CAITPGDTYGYTF.

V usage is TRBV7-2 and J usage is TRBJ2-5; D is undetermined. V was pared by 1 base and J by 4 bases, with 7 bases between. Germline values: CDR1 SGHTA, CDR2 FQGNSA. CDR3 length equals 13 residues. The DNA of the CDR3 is TGTGCCAGCAGCTTAGTGCGAGCAGAGACCCAGTACTTC. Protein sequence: CASSLVRAETQYF.

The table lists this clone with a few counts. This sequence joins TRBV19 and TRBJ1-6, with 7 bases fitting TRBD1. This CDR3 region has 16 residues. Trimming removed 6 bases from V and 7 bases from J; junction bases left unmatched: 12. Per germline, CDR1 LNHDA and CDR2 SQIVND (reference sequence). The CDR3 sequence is CASRQRTQGPNSPLHF. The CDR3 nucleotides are TGTGCCAGTAGACAAAGGACACAGGGGCCCAATTCACCCCTCCACTTT.

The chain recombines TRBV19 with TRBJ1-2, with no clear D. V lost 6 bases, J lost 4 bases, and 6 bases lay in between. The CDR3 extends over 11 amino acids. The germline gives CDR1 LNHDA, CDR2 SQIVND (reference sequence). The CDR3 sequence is CASSLGYGYTF. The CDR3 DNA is TGTGCCAGTAGCCTCGGCTATGGCTACACCTTC.